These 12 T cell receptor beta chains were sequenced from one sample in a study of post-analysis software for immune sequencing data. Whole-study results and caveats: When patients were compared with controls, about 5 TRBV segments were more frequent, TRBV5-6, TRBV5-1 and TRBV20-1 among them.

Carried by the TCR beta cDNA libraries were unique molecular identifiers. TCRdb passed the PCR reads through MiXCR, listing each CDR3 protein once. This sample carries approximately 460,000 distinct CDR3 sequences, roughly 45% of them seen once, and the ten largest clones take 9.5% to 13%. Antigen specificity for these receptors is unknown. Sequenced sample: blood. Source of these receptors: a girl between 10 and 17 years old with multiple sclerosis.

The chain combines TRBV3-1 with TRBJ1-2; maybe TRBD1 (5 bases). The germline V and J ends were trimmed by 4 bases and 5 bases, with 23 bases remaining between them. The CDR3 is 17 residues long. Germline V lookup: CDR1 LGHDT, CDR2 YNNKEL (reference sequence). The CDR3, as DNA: TGTGCCAGCAGCCCCTACTACGGTTCTGGGGCCAGGTATGGCTACACCTTC. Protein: CASSPYYGSGARYGYTF.

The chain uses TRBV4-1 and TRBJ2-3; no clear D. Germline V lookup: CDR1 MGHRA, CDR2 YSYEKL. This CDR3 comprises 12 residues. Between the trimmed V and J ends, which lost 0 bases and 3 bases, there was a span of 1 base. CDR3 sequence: CASSQETDTQYF. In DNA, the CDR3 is TGCGCCAGCAGCCAAGAAACAGATACGCAGTATTTT.

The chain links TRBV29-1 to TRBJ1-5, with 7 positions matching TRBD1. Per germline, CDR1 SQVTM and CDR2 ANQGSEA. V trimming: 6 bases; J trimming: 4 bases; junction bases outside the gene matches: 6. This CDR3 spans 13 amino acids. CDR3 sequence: CSVEGQPNQPQHF. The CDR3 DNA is TGCAGCGTGGAGGGACAGCCAAATCAGCCCCAGCATTTT.

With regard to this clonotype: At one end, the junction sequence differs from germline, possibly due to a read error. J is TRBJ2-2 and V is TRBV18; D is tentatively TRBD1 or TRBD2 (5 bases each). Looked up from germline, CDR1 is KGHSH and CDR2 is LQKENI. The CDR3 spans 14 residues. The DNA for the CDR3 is TGTGCCAGCTCACCAGACAGCAACACCGGGGAGCGGTTTTTT. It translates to CASSPDSNTGERFF.

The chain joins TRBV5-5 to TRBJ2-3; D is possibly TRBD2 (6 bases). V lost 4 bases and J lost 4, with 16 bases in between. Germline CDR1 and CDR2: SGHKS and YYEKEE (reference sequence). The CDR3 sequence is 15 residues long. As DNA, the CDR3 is TGTGCCAGCAGCCAGACGTGGGAGGTGGCAGATACGCAGTATTTT. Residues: CASSQTWEVADTQYF.

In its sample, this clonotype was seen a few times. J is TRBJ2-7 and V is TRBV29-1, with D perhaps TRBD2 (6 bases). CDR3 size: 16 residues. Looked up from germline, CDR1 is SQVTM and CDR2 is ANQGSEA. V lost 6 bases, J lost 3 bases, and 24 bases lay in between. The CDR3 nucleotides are TGCAGCGTGCGGGGTGGGGCAGACCAACCTCTCTACGAGCAGTACTTC. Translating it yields CSVRGGADQPLYEQYF.

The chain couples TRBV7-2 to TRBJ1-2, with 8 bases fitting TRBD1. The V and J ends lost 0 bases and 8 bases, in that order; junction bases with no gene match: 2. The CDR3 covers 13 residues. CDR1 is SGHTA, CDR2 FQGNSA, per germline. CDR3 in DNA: TGTGCCAGCAGCTTAGCTACAGGGGGAGGCTACACCTTC. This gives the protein CASSLATGGGYTF.

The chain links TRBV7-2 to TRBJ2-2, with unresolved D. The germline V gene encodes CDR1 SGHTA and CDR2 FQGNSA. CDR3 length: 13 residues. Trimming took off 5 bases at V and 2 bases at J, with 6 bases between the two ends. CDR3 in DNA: TGTGCCAGCAGCCCCAAAAACACCGGGGAGCTGTTTTTT. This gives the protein CASSPKNTGELFF. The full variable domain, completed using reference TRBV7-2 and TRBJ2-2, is GAGVSQSPSNKVTEKGKDVELRCDPISGHTALYWYRQSLGQGLEFLIYFQGNSAPDKSGLPSDRFSAERTGGSVSTLTIQRTQQEDSAVYLCASSPKNTGELFFGEGSRLTVL.

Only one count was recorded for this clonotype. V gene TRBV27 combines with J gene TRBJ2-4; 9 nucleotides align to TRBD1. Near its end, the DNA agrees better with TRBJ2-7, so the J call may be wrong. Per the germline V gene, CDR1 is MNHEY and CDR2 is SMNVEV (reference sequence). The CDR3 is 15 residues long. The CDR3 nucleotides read TGTGTCAACAGTATCGGACAGGGGCCCATTTACGAGCAGTACTTC. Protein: CVNSIGQGPIYEQYF.

CDR3 nucleotides: TGCAGCGCTGGGCAACACAATAACTATGGCTACACCTTC. Protein: CSAGQHNNYGYTF. The chain employs TRBV29-1 and TRBJ1-2; D ambiguous. Trimming removed 7 bases from V and 1 base from J, with 13 bases in between. From germline, CDR1 is SQVTM and CDR2 ANQGSEA. This CDR3 comprises 13 residues.

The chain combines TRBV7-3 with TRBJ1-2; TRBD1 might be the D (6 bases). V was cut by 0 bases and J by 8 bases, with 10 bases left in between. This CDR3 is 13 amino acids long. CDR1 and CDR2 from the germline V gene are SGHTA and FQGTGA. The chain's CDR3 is CASSLTFGGGYTF. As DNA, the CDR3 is TGTGCCAGCAGCTTAACGTTCGGGGGCGGCTACACCTTC.

The CDR3 sequence is CASSLVGTSTYEQYF. CDR3 nucleotide sequence: TGCGCCAGCAGCTTGGTCGGGACGTCGACCTACGAGCAGTACTTC. The rearrangement links TRBV5-1 to TRBJ2-1, with D perhaps being TRBD1 or TRBD2 (5 bases each). The end of the DNA aligns better with TRBJ2-7, so the J call may be wrong. CDR3 length equals 15 residues. Per the germline V gene, CDR1 is SGHRS and CDR2 is YFSETQ.